Listed below are T cell receptor beta chains from one sample, sequenced in a study of T cells in localized non-small cell lung cancer. The method was immunoSEQ multiplex PCR; TCRdb's version includes in-frame clones alone and lacks a portion of them. The sample yields about 48,000 clones, 70% to 80% seen once. The sequenced sample was peripheral blood, obtained before any cancer treatment. The source is a man between 40 and 70 years old with stage I squamous cell lung carcinoma. CDR3s include the opening cysteine and the closing phenylalanine or tryptophan. Each record gives: V gene, clone size, D gene, J gene, CDR3 protein, CDR3 DNA. D genes are given only for firm matches. The size of a clone is reported for some rows only, either as once, few or many, or as a class for expanded clones.

TRBV7-9	.	.	TRBJ2-7	CASSFLGGYDEQYF	TGTGCCAGCAGCTTTCTAGGGGGGTATGACGAGCAGTACTTC
TRBV5-1	.	.	TRBJ2-3	CASSEGQFTDTQYF	TGCGCCAGCAGTGAAGGGCAGTTCACAGATACGCAGTATTTT
TRBV5-1	once	.	TRBJ2-6	CASSLPLVYGANVLTF	TGCGCCAGCAGCTTGCCTCTAGTATATGGGGCCAACGTCCTGACTTTC
TRBV18	.	.	TRBJ1-2	CASTPGGAVDGYTF	TGTGCCAGCACCCCGGGGGGCGCGGTGGATGGCTACACCTTC
TRBV7-9	few	.	TRBJ1-6	CASSLPRLGPPLHF	TGTGCCAGCAGCTTACCCAGACTGGGGCCACCCCTCCACTTT
TRBV19	.	.	TRBJ2-1	CASSLAGLAYNEQFF	TGTGCCTCCTCCCTGGCGGGTTTAGCCTACAATGAGCAGTTCTTC
TRBV29-1	.	.	TRBJ2-1	CSVDEEGVRGEQFF	TGCAGCGTTGATGAAGAGGGCGTTCGGGGTGAGCAGTTCTTC
TRBV2	.	TRBD1	TRBJ2-7	CASRPVRGFHSYEQYF	TGTGCCAGCAGACCGGTCAGGGGGTTTCACTCCTACGAGCAGTACTTC
TRBV4-2	.	TRBD1	TRBJ2-1	CASSQDGTVNEQFF	TGTGCCAGCAGCCAAGATGGGACAGTCAATGAGCAGTTCTTC
TRBV2	.	TRBD1	TRBJ2-7	CASPGQGSYEQYF	TGTGCCAGCCCGGGACAGGGGTCCTACGAGCAGTACTTC
TRBV7-9	.	.	TRBJ1-2	CASSSRHPGQDPNYGYTF	TGTGCCAGCAGCTCTAGGCATCCGGGACAAGATCCTAACTATGGCTACACCTTC
TRBV19	.	TRBD2	TRBJ2-3	CASSETSGSTDTQYF	TGTGCCAGTAGTGAAACTAGCGGTAGCACAGATACGCAGTATTTT
TRBV27	.	.	TRBJ1-1	CASSLSGAIFTEAFF	TGTGCCAGCAGTTTATCCGGGGCAATATTTACTGAAGCTTTCTTT
TRBV11-2	.	.	TRBJ2-7	CASSPMPHTEQYF	TGTGCCAGCAGCCCCATGCCACATACGGAGCAGTACTTC
TRBV2	.	TRBD1	TRBJ1-1	CASRQTGVAFF	TGTGCCAGCAGACAGACAGGGGTGGCTTTCTTT
TRBV9	.	TRBD2	TRBJ2-1	CASSVASGTYNEQFF	TGTGCCAGCAGCGTAGCTAGCGGGACCTACAATGAGCAGTTCTTC
TRBV30	.	TRBD2	TRBJ2-3	CAWSVPLAGVTDTQYF	TGTGCCTGGAGTGTACCCCTGGCGGGGGTCACAGATACGCAGTATTTT
TRBV19	.	.	TRBJ1-1	CASSTDSLNTEAFF	TGTGCCAGTAGTACGGACAGCCTGAACACTGAAGCTTTCTTT
TRBV4-1	.	.	TRBJ2-1	CASSFLSPLNEQFF	TGCGCCAGCAGCTTCCTCAGCCCATTGAATGAGCAGTTCTTC
TRBV5-1	.	.	TRBJ1-5	CASSLGTEAQPQHF	TGCGCCAGCAGCCTTGGGACCGAAGCTCAGCCCCAGCATTTT
TRBV6-1	.	.	TRBJ2-3	CASKTNRALTDTQYF	TGTGCCAGCAAAACGAACAGGGCACTAACAGATACGCAGTATTTT
TRBV11-2	.	.	TRBJ2-4	CASSLEGGLQKNIQYF	TGTGCCAGCAGCTTAGAGGGGGGCCTTCAAAAAAACATTCAGTACTTC
TRBV7-9	.	.	TRBJ1-1	CASSVPGHLEAFF	TGTGCCAGCAGCGTACCGGGACACCTTGAAGCTTTCTTT
TRBV10-3	many	.	TRBJ1-2	CAIGQSGGGYTF	TGTGCCATCGGTCAGTCCGGTGGCGGCTACACCTTC
TRBV30	.	.	TRBJ1-2	CAAPRGARYGYTF	TGTGCCGCCCCGCGGGGGGCTCGGTATGGCTACACCTTC
TRBV5-4	.	.	TRBJ1-2	CASSLAGNYGYTF	TGTGCCAGCAGCTTGGCGGGTAACTATGGCTACACCTTC
TRBV7-2	.	.	TRBJ1-5	CASRVGGLNQPQHF	TGTGCCAGCAGGGTGGGGGGACTCAATCAGCCCCAGCATTTT
TRBV2	.	TRBD2	TRBJ2-1	CASRKGLAGGKVTYNEQFF	TGTGCCAGCAGAAAGGGGCTAGCGGGGGGCAAGGTCACCTACAATGAGCAGTTCTTC
TRBV5-5	few	.	TRBJ2-2	CASSLISVGELFF	TGTGCCAGCAGCTTGATTAGCGTCGGGGAGCTGTTTTTT
TRBV5-8	.	.	TRBJ2-5	CASRGEWALGTQYF	TGTGCCAGCAGGGGGGAGTGGGCCCTCGGGACCCAGTACTTC